A selection of T cell receptor beta chains follows, all from one sample in a study of T cell responses to AZD1222 COVID-19 vaccine. Measured with immunoSEQ multiplex PCR; TCRdb has only the in-frame clones, and not every one. This table holds around 160,000 clones, 75% to 95% found once. The specimen comprised peripheral blood, sampled on day 0 of AZD1222 vaccination. These receptor sequences come from an adult in good health. Both conserved end residues are trimmed from each CDR3. Each record gives: clone size, J gene, V gene, CDR3 length, CDR3 protein. Where a row states a size, it is once, few, many or the class of an expanded clone; other rows omit it.

>-|TRBJ2-7|TRBV7-9|11
ASSLGTDNEQY
>-|TRBJ2-5|TRBV4-1|11
ASSGLDQETQY
>few|TRBJ2-2|TRBV27|12
ASRHGTAAGELF
>-|TRBJ1-1|TRBV10-1|16
ASKTMGTGGANLTEAF
>-|TRBJ2-1|TRBV11-2|15
ASSSVRGQSSYNEQF
>-|TRBJ2-7|TRBV12-5|11
ASGLDNPYEQY
>-|TRBJ2-1|TRBV3-1/TRBV3-2|14
ASSQDSSGGAAEQF
>-|TRBJ2-2|TRBV18|12
ASSPIAEDGELF
>-|TRBJ1-2|TRBV4-3|16
ASSQGWGQGGISYGYT
>-|TRBJ1-4|TRBV9|13
ASSVRWGFGEKLF
>-|TRBJ1-2|TRBV7-2|13
ASSSGGGGNYGYT
>-|TRBJ2-7|TRBV4-3|12
ASSQGWGRYEQY
>once|TRBJ1-6|TRBV15|14
ATSRVGSYYNSPLH
>once|TRBJ2-5|TRBV5-1|15
ASSGDLGSTEQETQY